The 24 T cell receptor beta chains below were found in one sample sequenced in a study of immune evolution from preneoplasia to lung adenocarcinoma. The method was immunoSEQ multiplex PCR; TCRdb's version includes in-frame clones alone and lacks a portion of them. Among several thousand clones listed, about 78% were seen once. The sample was FFPE minimally invasive lung adenocarcinoma tissue. The receptors come from a person aged 60 to 80 with lung adenocarcinoma.

The chain recombines TRBV15 with TRBJ1-4; 7 bases are a match to TRBD1. The V and J ends lost 3 bases and 7 bases, in that order; junction bases with no gene match: 2. Germline CDR1 is LNHNV and CDR2 is YYDKDF (reference sequence). This CDR3 comprises 13 residues. CDR3 DNA: TGTGCCACCAGCAGGGGGGACAGTGAAAAACTGTTTTTT. It yields the protein CATSRGDSEKLFF.

The rearrangement links TRBV27 to TRBJ2-1, with 12 bases that match TRBD2. This CDR3 contains 16 residues. V lost 5 bases and J lost 4; bases outside the gene matches: 6. Germline lookup yields CDR1 MNHEY and CDR2 SMNVEV (reference sequence). The CDR3 nucleotides read TGTGCCAGCAGTCCGAGACTAGCGGGGGTATACAATGAGCAGTTCTTC. Translation: CASSPRLAGVYNEQFF.

The V call is TRBV10-2, the J call TRBJ2-7; D assignment may be TRBD1 or TRBD2 (5 bases each). This CDR3 spans 13 amino acids. Per the germline V gene, CDR1 is WSHSY and CDR2 is SAAADI. Trimming removed 8 bases at V and 2 bases at J, with 13 bases between. The DNA for the CDR3 is TGCGCCAGCGGGGGATCCGTCACCTACGAGCAGTACTTC. This translates into CASGGSVTYEQYF.

The chain links TRBV4-1 to TRBJ2-2; 8 nucleotides line up with TRBD2. Germline V gene sequence: CDR1 MGHRA, CDR2 YSYEKL. This CDR3 is 16 amino acids long. V shed 2 bases, J shed 7 bases, and the junction held 9 bases outside the gene matches. The CDR3, as DNA: TGCGCCAGCAGCCAAAAGATGGTAGCGGGGAACGGGGAGCTGTTTTTT. This gives the protein CASSQKMVAGNGELFF.

The J gene is TRBJ2-5, the V gene TRBV4-3, with D tentatively TRBD2 (6 bases). Germline V CDR1 and CDR2: LGHNA, YSLEER. Trimming stripped 0 bases from V and 5 bases from J, with 13 bases between. This CDR3 region has 15 residues. The CDR3 protein is CASSQDRGGSETQYF. The CDR3, as DNA: TGCGCCAGCAGCCAAGATAGAGGAGGGTCCGAGACCCAGTACTTC.

The count of this clone is one. This chain's CDR3 is CASSLYLEGGNTEAFF. The CDR3 nucleotides read TGTGCCAGCAGTTTGTATCTCGAGGGGGGGAACACTGAAGCTTTCTTT. The V gene is TRBV28, the J gene TRBJ1-1, with a tentative D call TRBD1 (6 bases). The CDR3 is made up of 16 amino acids. Germline V gene sequence: CDR1 MDHEN, CDR2 SYDVKM. V was pared by 3 bases and J by 1 base, with 15 bases between.

The sample holds a few counts of this clone. This rearrangement joins TRBV6-1 to TRBJ1-4, with D possibly being TRBD1 (5 bases). V shed 5 bases and J shed 2 bases, with 12 bases lying between them. Per germline, CDR1 MNHNS and CDR2 SASEGT. The CDR3 consists of 15 residues. DNA for the CDR3: TGTGCCAGCAGTCAGCAGGGAGTGACTAATGAAAAACTGTTTTTT. As protein: CASSQQGVTNEKLFF.

In DNA form, the CDR3 reads TGTGCCAGCAGTTTACAATACACTGAAGCTTTCTTT. It encodes CASSLQYTEAFF. This chain connects TRBV28 to TRBJ1-1, with D unresolved. The V and J ends lost 2 bases and 3 bases respectively, with 4 bases between them. The CDR3 is 12 residues long. From germline, CDR1 is MDHEN and CDR2 SYDVKM. The entire variable domain, with the rest obtained from reference TRBV28 and TRBJ1-1, is as follows: DVKVTQSSRYLVKRTGEKVFLECVQDMDHENMFWYRQDPGLGLRLIYFSYDVKMKEKGDIPEGYSVSREKKERFSLILESASTNQTSMYLCASSLQYTEAFFGQGTRLTVV.

CDR3 nucleotide sequence: TGTGCCAGCTCACCAGGAAGGGGTAGCAATCAGCCCCAGCATTTT. Protein: CASSPGRGSNQPQHF. The rearrangement joins TRBV18 to TRBJ1-5, with D possibly matching TRBD1 (5 bases). Germline CDR1 and CDR2: KGHSH and LQKENI. The CDR3 covers 15 residues. The ends were cut back, 2 bases at V and 0 bases at J, with 8 bases in the middle.

The rearrangement uses TRBV28 and TRBJ1-6, with D possibly TRBD1 on 5 matching bases. This CDR3 is built from 14 residues. Per the germline V gene, CDR1 is MDHEN and CDR2 is SYDVKM. Trimming cost V 2 bases and J 14 bases, with 16 bases left between them. CDR3 sequence reads: CASSLRMVGGSLHF. CDR3 coding DNA: TGTGCCAGCAGTTTAAGGATGGTGGGGGGGTCCCTCCACTTT.

The chain joins TRBV11-2 to TRBJ1-2, with D possibly TRBD1 on 6 matching bases. The V end was cut by 4 bases, the J end by 8 bases, with 20 bases between. Per germline, CDR1 SGHAT and CDR2 FQNNGV. This CDR3 spans 15 amino acids. CDR3: CASSSSSQGTQGYTF. In nucleotides, the CDR3 is TGTGCCAGCAGCTCTTCTTCACAGGGAACACAAGGCTACACCTTC.

The genes are TRBV5-5 and TRBJ1-2; maybe TRBD1 (5 bases). CDR1 and CDR2 from the germline V gene are SGHKS and YYEKEE (reference sequence). The CDR3 has 15 amino acids. Trimming took 3 bases from V and 3 from J, leaving 15 bases between them. The CDR3 protein is CASSWDPSKHYGYTF. CDR3 nucleotide sequence: TGTGCCAGCAGCTGGGACCCCTCAAAACACTATGGCTACACCTTC.

By share, this clone ranks as medium-sized (0.01 to 0.1%). This chain uses TRBV4-1 with TRBJ2-7; TRBD2 is a possible D gene (5 bases). Germline V gene data show CDR1 as MGHRA and CDR2 as YSYEKL. V gave up 4 bases and J gave up 6 bases, with 19 bases separating them. The CDR3 has 15 amino acids. CDR3 bases: TGCGCCAGCAGCCCCAAGGACGGGGTGTCGGGCGAGCAGTACTTC. Translating it yields CASSPKDGVSGEQYF.

This clone occurred a few times. Here the CDR3 DNA reads TGTGCCAGCAGCTTAAGGGGTGTCACTGGAAACACCATATATTTT. Its translation is CASSLRGVTGNTIYF. V and J are TRBV7-2 and TRBJ1-3; D may be TRBD1 (5 bases). The CDR3 is made up of 15 amino acids. V shed 2 bases and J shed 2 bases, with 10 bases lying between them. Germline V gene lookup returns CDR1 SGHTA and CDR2 FQGNSA.

The V call is TRBV19, the J call TRBJ2-2, with a tentative D call TRBD1 (6 bases). V dropped 6 bases and J dropped 6 bases, with 17 bases sitting between them. CDR1 and CDR2 (germline): LNHDA, SQIVND (reference sequence). The CDR3 covers 15 residues. The CDR3 DNA reads as TGTGCCAGTAGAGCCCCGGCAGGGGCTCCCGGGGAGCTGTTTTTT. Its protein is CASRAPAGAPGELFF. The whole variable domain, remainder taken from reference TRBV19 and TRBJ2-2, is DGGITQSPKYLFRKEGQNVTLSCEQNLNHDAMYWYRQDPGQGLRLIYYSQIVNDFQKGDIAEGYSVSREKKESFPLTVTSAQKNPTAFYLCASRAPAGAPGELFFGEGSRLTVL.

V is TRBV5-6 and J is TRBJ1-4, with TRBD1 matching over 7 bases. Germline V gives CDR1 SGHDT, CDR2 YYEEEE. V was pared by 4 bases and J by 0 bases, with 3 bases of the junction left unmatched. The CDR3 spans 15 residues. The chain's CDR3 is CASSGTGATNEKLFF. The CDR3 coding sequence is TGTGCCAGCAGCGGAACAGGGGCAACTAATGAAAAACTGTTTTTT.

The V gene is TRBV30, the J gene TRBJ2-3; no firm D call. The V end was cut by 4 bases, the J end by 3 bases, with 14 bases between. Per germline, CDR1 GTSNPN and CDR2 SVGIG (reference sequence). The CDR3 sequence is 14 residues long. The CDR3, as DNA: TGTGCCTGGACCGAACGACTTGAGACAGATACGCAGTATTTT. Protein: CAWTERLETDTQYF.

J is TRBJ1-5 and V is TRBV4-2, with 8 positions matching TRBD1. This CDR3 is 14 amino acids long. Germline V gene data show CDR1 as LGHNA and CDR2 as YNFKEQ. V lost 3 bases, J lost 6 bases, and 4 bases stayed unmatched. This CDR3 is CASSHGQGSQPQHF. In DNA, the CDR3 is TGTGCCAGCAGCCACGGACAGGGCTCTCAGCCCCAGCATTTT.

This chain links TRBV6-5 with TRBJ2-7; D may be TRBD2 (7 bases). Trimming took 4 bases from V and 2 from J, leaving 15 bases between them. This CDR3 comprises 15 residues. The germline V gene encodes CDR1 MNHEY and CDR2 SVGAGI. This CDR3 reads CASSSLGGGTYEQYF. As DNA, the CDR3 is TGTGCCAGCAGTTCCCTAGGGGGGGGGACCTACGAGCAGTACTTC.

As to this clone: The junction does not match germline at one end; this may be a read error. Other DNA sequences in this sample translate to the same CDR3. The chain is built from TRBV29-1 and TRBJ2-7; tentative D call: TRBD1 (6 bases). The CDR3 runs 11 residues. Germline assignment: CDR1 SQVTM and CDR2 ANQGSEA. CDR3 in DNA: TGCAGCGTTGCTGTTGGGGGCCAGCAGTACTTT. Residues: CSVAVGGQQYF.

The chain carries TRBV2 and TRBJ1-5, with D perhaps TRBD1 (6 bases). The CDR3 is 16 residues long. V lost 7 bases to trimming and J lost 6 bases, with 22 bases between them. Germline V gene sequence: CDR1 SNHLY, CDR2 FYNNEI. CDR3 protein: CASTLETQGGSQPQHF. CDR3 sequence (DNA): TGTGCCAGCACCCTAGAGACACAGGGCGGCAGTCAGCCCCAGCATTTT.

V usage is TRBV7-3 and J usage is TRBJ2-6, with unresolved D. This CDR3 region has 13 residues. V shed 7 bases and J shed 1 base, with 5 bases lying between them. The V gene's germline CDR1 is SGHTA and CDR2 FQGTGA. The DNA of the CDR3 is TGTGCCAGCAAATTATCTGGGGCCAACGTCCTGACTTTC. It yields the protein CASKLSGANVLTF. Filled out from reference TRBV7-3 and TRBJ2-6, the complete variable domain reads GAGVSQTPSNKVTEKGKYVELRCDPISGHTALYWYRQSLGQGPEFLIYFQGTGAADDSGLPNDRFFAVRPEGSVSTLKIQRTERGDSAVYLCASKLSGANVLTFGAGSRLTVL.

The chain has TRBV6-6 and TRBJ2-7; a weak D match, TRBD1 (5 bases). The CDR3 has 14 residues. CDR1 and CDR2 (germline): MNHNY, SVGAGI (reference sequence). Trimming pared 8 bases from V and 1 base from J, leaving 15 bases between. The CDR3 DNA is TGTGCCAGCCAGACAGTGACCCGTTCCTACGAGCAGTACTTC. Its translation is CASQTVTRSYEQYF.

For the CDR3, the DNA is TGTGCCAGCAGCTTCTGGGGCGGGGAGACCCAGTACTTC. This gives the protein CASSFWGGETQYF. The chain couples TRBV11-1 to TRBJ2-5; the D gene could be TRBD1 or TRBD2 (5 bases each). V shed 3 bases and J shed 5 bases, with 10 bases lying between them. From germline, CDR1 is SGHAT and CDR2 FQDESV (reference sequence). The CDR3 has 13 amino acids.